This T cell receptor (beta chain) was recovered during a study of human T cells and chemical hapten exposure. Study in general: Small differences in pooled library volume mainly drove the variation in TCR yields per sample. Study-level points and caveats: No alteration of TCRs above 1 in 1000 frequency was seen with DPC sensitization.

At least ten counts were recorded for this clonotype. Its specificity is unknown. Time point given: healthy volunteer bleed at 6 weeks. Unfractionated whole blood served as the source for total RNA extraction. What the library attached to individual cDNA molecules were unique molecular identifiers. Per the original methods: Samples contained a median of about 96,000 TCRs, with a range of about 20,000 to 750,000. Each CDR3 protein is one row after TCRdb ran MiXCR on the RACE reads. The V and J calls, along with clone size, are taken from TCRdb and not from the paper's own processing. Of tens of thousands of distinct CDR3 sequences detected, about 5.5% appear once; the ten largest clones hold around 13%. Trimming stripped 6 bases from V and 6 bases from J, with 22 bases between. Germline CDR1 and CDR2: DFQATT and SNEGSKA (reference sequence). The CDR3 sequence is 15 residues long.

The rearrangement links TRBV20-1 to TRBJ2-3; D not resolved. The material sequenced was whole blood. The TCR sequence derives from a human donor in good health. Some clones in this sample may be carry-over from other donors' samples. The CDR3 protein is CSADGRLPQWDTQYF. CDR3 nucleotides: TGCAGTGCCGATGGACGGTTACCCCAGTGGGATACGCAGTATTTT.